The 7 T cell receptor beta chains in this list originate from one sample, sequenced in a study of blood T cells in healthy people across ages. Then a second PCR, running about 6 to 12 cycles, was carried out with a sample-barcoded 5' primer and a J-beta primer mix. One entry per CDR3 protein, called by TCRdb with MiXCR from the 5' RACE reads. The table includes 720,000 or so distinct CDR3 sequences, 35% to 50% detected once. Sequencing was done on a sample of blood. The receptors come from a man older than 75 in good health.

This clonotype was observed a handful of times. The V gene is TRBV24-1, the J gene TRBJ2-2; D is unclear. V gave up 2 bases and J gave up 6 bases, with 12 bases separating them. CDR1 and CDR2 (germline): KGHDR, SFDVKD. This CDR3 comprises 15 residues. DNA for the CDR3: TGTGCCACCAGTGATTCGAGGACCCGATCCGGGGAGCTGTTTTTT. Translating gives CATSDSRTRSGELFF.

This chain connects TRBV4-3 to TRBJ1-6; D is uncertain. The CDR3 spans 15 residues. V dropped 3 bases and J dropped 0 bases, with 6 bases sitting between them. CDR1 and CDR2 from the germline V gene are LGHNA and YSLEER. CDR3 in amino acids: CASSQDSSYNSPLHF. CDR3 bases: TGCGCCAGCAGCCAGGATAGCTCCTATAATTCACCCCTCCACTTT.

The count of this clonotype is one. The gene calls are TRBV7-9 and TRBJ2-1; 14 positions match TRBD2. This CDR3 has 17 residues. Germline assignment: CDR1 SEHNR and CDR2 FQNEAQ (reference sequence). Trimming at V came to 4 bases and at J to 4 bases, leaving 6 bases not matched to a gene. This CDR3 reads CASSSMGLAGVYNEQFF. DNA of the CDR3: TGTGCCAGCAGCTCAATGGGACTAGCGGGAGTGTACAATGAGCAGTTCTTC.

V usage is TRBV28 and J usage is TRBJ2-2; D uncertain. The V gene's germline CDR1 is MDHEN and CDR2 SYDVKM. Between the trimmed V and J ends, which lost 6 bases and 6 bases, there was a span of 11 bases. The CDR3 is 13 residues long. The CDR3 DNA is TGTGCCAGCAGCGCCCACAGTCCCGGGGAGCTGTTTTTT. Amino acid sequence: CASSAHSPGELFF. The full variable domain, with the rest looked up from reference TRBV28 and TRBJ2-2, is DVKVTQSSRYLVKRTGEKVFLECVQDMDHENMFWYRQDPGLGLRLIYFSYDVKMKEKGDIPEGYSVSREKKERFSLILESASTNQTSMYLCASSAHSPGELFFGEGSRLTVL.

The chain recombines TRBV6-5 with TRBJ1-4; D remains unclear. Looked up from germline, CDR1 is MNHEY and CDR2 is SVGAGI. The germline V and J ends were trimmed by 2 bases and 4 bases, with 8 bases remaining between them. The CDR3 sequence is 14 residues long. CDR3 DNA sequence: TGTGCCAGCAGTTACGGGAAGTATAATGAAAAACTGTTTTTT. It encodes CASSYGKYNEKLFF.

The chain couples TRBV6-2 or TRBV6-3 to TRBJ2-5; D not resolved. The V gene's germline CDR1 is MNHEY and CDR2 SVGEGT. The CDR3 consists of 14 residues. Trimming took 0 bases from V and 1 from J, leaving 6 bases between them. CDR3 coding DNA: TGTGCCAGCAGTTACTCGAACTTCCAAGAGACCCAGTACTTC. Amino acid sequence: CASSYSNFQETQYF.

J is TRBJ1-4 and V is TRBV20-1; 11 nucleotides line up with TRBD1. V shed 2 bases, J shed 8 bases, and the junction held 4 bases outside the gene matches. The CDR3 runs to 14 residues. Per the germline V gene, CDR1 is DFQATT and CDR2 is SNEGSKA (reference sequence). DNA for the CDR3: TGCAGTGCTAGACAGGACAGGGGGCTCGAAAAACTGTTTTTT. It codes for CSARQDRGLEKLFF.